One sample yielded the 21 T cell receptor beta chains listed below, sequenced in a study of shared clonotypes between healthy human individuals. The assay was immunoSEQ multiplex PCR, and TCRdb's table has in-frame clones only and misses some. The data show approximately 1,500,000 clones, with about 96% seen just once and approximately 1.2% held by the top ten. The sample taken for sequencing was naive CD4+ T cells sorted from blood. Subset specified: CD45RA+ positively selected. These receptors all come from a man between 25 and 39 years old in good health.

This chain links TRBV25-1 with TRBJ1-2, with D possibly TRBD1 on 5 matching bases. CDR1 and CDR2 (germline): MGHDK, SYGVNS. V shed 4 bases and J shed 0 bases, with 12 bases lying between them. The CDR3 runs 15 residues. CDR3 coding DNA: TGTGCCAGCAGTGGGGGGGGACTTCCTAACTATGGCTACACCTTC. It codes for CASSGGGLPNYGYTF.

The chain recombines TRBV7-6 with TRBJ2-7; D could derive from TRBD1 or TRBD2 (5 bases each). Trimming took off 2 bases at V and 4 bases at J, with 12 bases between the two ends. CDR1 and CDR2 from the germline V gene are SGHVS and FNYEAQ. This CDR3 contains 14 residues. The CDR3 reads CASSLSDGAYEQYF. CDR3 DNA sequence: TGTGCCAGCAGCTTAAGCGACGGGGCGTACGAGCAGTACTTC.

The chain links TRBV5-4 to TRBJ2-7; 8 nucleotides align to TRBD1. The trim removed 4 bases at V and 2 bases at J, leaving 8 bases unmatched. This CDR3 is built from 15 residues. CDR1 is SGHNT, CDR2 YYREEE, per germline (reference sequence). CDR3 coding DNA: TGTGCCAGCAGCCTCAAAAAGGGACAGGCCTACGAGCAGTACTTC. Translation: CASSLKKGQAYEQYF. Together with reference TRBV5-4 and TRBJ2-7, the CDR3 gives the full variable domain: ETGVTQSPTHLIKTRGQQVTLRCSSQSGHNTVSWYQQALGQGPQFIFQYYREEENGRGNFPPRFSGLQFPNYSSELNVNALELDDSALYLCASSLKKGQAYEQYFGPGTRLTVT.

V usage is TRBV7-3 and J usage is TRBJ2-5; maybe TRBD2 (5 bases). V lost 6 bases and J lost 4, with 12 bases in between. Germline V gene data show CDR1 as SGHTA and CDR2 as FQGTGA. This CDR3 contains 13 residues. The DNA for the CDR3 is TGTGCCAGCAGTCTAGCAACCGGAGAGACCCAGTACTTC. As protein: CASSLATGETQYF. Supplemented by reference TRBV7-3 and TRBJ2-5, the full variable domain reads GAGVSQTPSNKVTEKGKYVELRCDPISGHTALYWYRQSLGQGPEFLIYFQGTGAADDSGLPNDRFFAVRPEGSVSTLKIQRTERGDSAVYLCASSLATGETQYFGPGTRLLVL.

The genes are TRBV27 and TRBJ1-5; 10 nucleotides align to TRBD1. V lost 7 bases to trimming and J lost 6 bases; unmatched junction nucleotides: 12. This CDR3 is 16 amino acids long. Germline assignment: CDR1 MNHEY and CDR2 SMNVEV (reference sequence). The CDR3 protein is CASTRTGGVVVQPQHF. DNA of the CDR3: TGTGCCAGCACTCGGACAGGGGGAGTCGTCGTTCAGCCCCAGCATTTT.

J is TRBJ2-7 and V is TRBV28, with TRBD2 matching over 8 bases. Per the germline V gene, CDR1 is MDHEN and CDR2 is SYDVKM. Unmatched junction bases numbered 15, after V lost 6 bases and J lost 2 bases. The CDR3 totals 17 residues. The CDR3 spells CASSRIPGGTTPYEQYF. The CDR3 DNA sequence: TGTGCCAGCAGCCGTATACCGGGGGGGACAACACCCTACGAGCAGTACTTC.

This clone was found once. This rearrangement joins TRBV5-1 to TRBJ2-3; tentatively, D is TRBD2 (5 bases). Looked up from germline, CDR1 is SGHRS and CDR2 is YFSETQ. The V gene lost 1 base and the J gene lost 2 bases, with 11 bases spanning the gap. The CDR3 covers 15 residues. CDR3 in amino acids: CASSLTADVTDTQYF. The CDR3 bases are TGCGCCAGCAGCTTGACAGCGGACGTCACAGATACGCAGTATTTT.

V usage is TRBV2 and J usage is TRBJ2-5; 7 bases are a match to TRBD1. Germline V gene data show CDR1 as SNHLY and CDR2 as FYNNEI. Trimming took 10 bases from V and 2 from J; bases not matched to a gene: 16. The CDR3 covers 16 residues. DNA for the CDR3: TGTGCCACCAAAACGTTTGCAGGGGGTTATCAAGAGACCCAGTACTTC. Protein product: CATKTFAGGYQETQYF.

The J gene is TRBJ1-1, the V gene TRBV4-1; the D is unclear. CDR1 and CDR2 from the germline V gene are MGHRA and YSYEKL. The CDR3 extends over 13 amino acids. Trimming removed 4 bases from V and 4 bases from J, with 10 bases in between. The CDR3 spells CASSRLRSTEAFF. DNA of the CDR3: TGCGCCAGCAGCCGATTACGGAGCACTGAAGCTTTCTTT.

V and J are TRBV5-5 and TRBJ1-1; perhaps TRBD1 as D (5 bases). This CDR3 region has 14 residues. The germline CDR1 and CDR2 sequences are SGHKS and YYEKEE (reference sequence). The V end lost 5 bases, the J end lost 3 bases, and 14 bases lay between the germline ends. In DNA form, the CDR3 reads TGTGCCAGCAGTTACAGGTCTGGGGACACTGAAGCTTTCTTT. Protein product: CASSYRSGDTEAFF.

The genes are TRBV28 and TRBJ1-1; D is perhaps TRBD1 (5 bases). Germline V lookup: CDR1 MDHEN, CDR2 SYDVKM. The germline V and J ends were trimmed by 2 bases and 1 base, with 14 bases remaining between them. CDR3 length: 16 amino acids. CDR3 protein: CASSLVRGRKNTEAFF. In nucleotides, the CDR3 is TGTGCCAGCAGTTTAGTGCGGGGGAGGAAGAACACTGAAGCTTTCTTT.

V and J are TRBV7-6 and TRBJ2-3; the D is unclear. Germline V gene sequence: CDR1 SGHVS, CDR2 FNYEAQ. Trimming took off 3 bases at V and 3 bases at J, with 10 bases between the two ends. The CDR3 runs to 14 residues. The CDR3 sequence is CASSFGALTDTQYF. In nucleotides, the CDR3 is TGTGCCAGCAGCTTTGGAGCCCTTACAGATACGCAGTATTTT.

Comment on this clone: Other DNA sequences in this sample translate to the same CDR3. The chain employs TRBV11-2 and TRBJ1-5, with 8 bases matching TRBD1. V lost 3 bases to trimming and J lost 2 bases; unmatched junction nucleotides: 0. This CDR3 is 14 amino acids long. Germline V gene lookup returns CDR1 SGHAT and CDR2 FQNNGV. CDR3 DNA: TGTGCCAGCAGCTTGGACAGGGGCAATCAGCCCCAGCATTTT. This gives the protein CASSLDRGNQPQHF.

The sample holds a few counts of this clone. The same CDR3 arises from other DNA sequences in this sample as well. J is TRBJ2-7 and V is TRBV11-2; D remains unclear. Germline V CDR1 and CDR2: SGHAT, FQNNGV. The CDR3 runs to 10 residues. Trimming removed 3 bases at V and 7 bases at J, with 4 bases between. As DNA, the CDR3 is TGTGCCAGCAGCTTGGGGGAGCAGTACTTC. It codes for CASSLGEQYF.

In the case of this clone: The sample holds other DNA sequences that translate to the same CDR3. The V gene is TRBV19, the J gene TRBJ1-1; D is undetermined. Trimming stripped 4 bases from V and 1 base from J, with 7 bases between. This CDR3 contains 13 residues. CDR1 LNHDA and CDR2 SQIVND come from the germline V gene (reference sequence). Written as DNA, the CDR3 is TGTGCCAGTAGTAGGGGAGGGAACACTGAAGCTTTCTTT. This codes for CASSRGGNTEAFF.

This clone was detected only once. The V and J genes are TRBV20-1 and TRBJ2-5, with a weak D call TRBD1 (5 bases). This CDR3 has 11 amino acids. The germline gives CDR1 DFQATT, CDR2 SNEGSKA (reference sequence). V lost 6 bases and J lost 3, with 8 bases in between. The CDR3 DNA sequence: TGCAGTGCAGGCAGGGAAGAGACCCAGTACTTC. Encoded protein: CSAGREETQYF.

The CDR3 sequence is CASSFGRLTSTDTQYF. For the CDR3, the DNA is TGTGCCAGCAGCTTTGGCAGGTTGACTAGCACAGATACGCAGTATTTT. The V and J genes are TRBV7-2 and TRBJ2-3; D gene unclear. The length of the CDR3 is 16 residues. Germline V gene sequence: CDR1 SGHTA, CDR2 FQGNSA. Trimming left V 3 bases short and J 0 bases short, with 13 bases between.

The chain is built from TRBV4-2 and TRBJ2-2; possibly TRBD1 for D (6 bases). Germline V gene data show CDR1 as LGHNA and CDR2 as YNFKEQ. The V gene lost 0 bases and the J gene lost 7 bases, with 15 bases spanning the gap. The CDR3 contains 16 residues. This CDR3 is CASSQDQWGLGGELFF. CDR3 in DNA: TGTGCCAGCAGCCAAGATCAATGGGGGCTAGGCGGGGAGCTGTTTTTT.

To note about this clone: The sample has other DNA sequences that encode this CDR3 too. J is TRBJ2-5 and V is TRBV18; D uncertain. This CDR3 region has 12 residues. The ends were cut back, 3 bases at V and 5 bases at J, with 7 bases in the middle. The germline V gene has CDR1 KGHSH and CDR2 LQKENI. The CDR3 DNA is TGTGCCAGCTCACCGCGTGCGGAGACCCAGTACTTC. Protein: CASSPRAETQYF.

The rearrangement links TRBV5-4 to TRBJ2-5; D not certain. Germline lookup yields CDR1 SGHNT and CDR2 YYREEE (reference sequence). V gave up 4 bases and J gave up 4 bases, with 11 bases separating them. The CDR3 runs 13 residues. The CDR3 is CASSTYTTETQYF. The CDR3 nucleotides read TGTGCCAGCAGCACCTACACCACAGAGACCCAGTACTTC.

The rearrangement links TRBV27 to TRBJ2-2; D possibly corresponds to TRBD2 (6 bases). Trimming cost V 2 bases and J 7 bases, with 11 bases left between them. This CDR3 has 14 amino acids. CDR1 MNHEY and CDR2 SMNVEV come from the germline V gene (reference sequence). The CDR3 coding sequence is TGTGCCAGCAGTTTAGTGGCCGGGAGCGGGGAGCTGTTTTTT. Translation gives CASSLVAGSGELFF.